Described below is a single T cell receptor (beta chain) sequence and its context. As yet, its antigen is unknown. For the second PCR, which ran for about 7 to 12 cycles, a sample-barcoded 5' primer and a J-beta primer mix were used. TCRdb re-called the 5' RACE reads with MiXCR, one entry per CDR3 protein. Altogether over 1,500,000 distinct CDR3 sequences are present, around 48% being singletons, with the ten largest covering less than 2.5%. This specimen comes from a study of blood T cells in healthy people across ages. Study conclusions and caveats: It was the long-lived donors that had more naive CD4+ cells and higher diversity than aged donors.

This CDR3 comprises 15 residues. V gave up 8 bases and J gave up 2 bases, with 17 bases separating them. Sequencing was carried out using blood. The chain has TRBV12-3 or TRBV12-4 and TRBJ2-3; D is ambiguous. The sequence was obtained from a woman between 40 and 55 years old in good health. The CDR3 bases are TGTGCCAGCGGTCCTCAGAGGTGGAACACAGATACGCAGTATTTT. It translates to CASGPQRWNTDTQYF.